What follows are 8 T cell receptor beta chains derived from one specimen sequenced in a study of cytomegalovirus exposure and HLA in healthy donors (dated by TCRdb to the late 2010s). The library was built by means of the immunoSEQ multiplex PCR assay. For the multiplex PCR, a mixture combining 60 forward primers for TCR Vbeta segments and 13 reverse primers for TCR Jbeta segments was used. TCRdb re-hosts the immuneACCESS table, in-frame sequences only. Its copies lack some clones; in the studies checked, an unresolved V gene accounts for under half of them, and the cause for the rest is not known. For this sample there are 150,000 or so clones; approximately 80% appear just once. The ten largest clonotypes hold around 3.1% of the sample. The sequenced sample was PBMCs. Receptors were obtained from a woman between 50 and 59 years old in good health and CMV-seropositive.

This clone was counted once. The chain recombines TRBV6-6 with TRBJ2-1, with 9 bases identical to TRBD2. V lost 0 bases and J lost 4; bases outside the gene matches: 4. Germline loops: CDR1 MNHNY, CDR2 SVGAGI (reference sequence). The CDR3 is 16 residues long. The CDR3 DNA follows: TGTGCCAGCAGTTACTCCCCACTAGCGGGTTACAATGAGCAGTTCTTC. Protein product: CASSYSPLAGYNEQFF.

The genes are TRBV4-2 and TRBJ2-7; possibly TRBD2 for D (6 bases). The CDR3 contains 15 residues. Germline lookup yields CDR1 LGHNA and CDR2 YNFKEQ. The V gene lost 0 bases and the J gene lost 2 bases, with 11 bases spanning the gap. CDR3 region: CASSQDQGGTYEQYF. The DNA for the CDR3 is TGTGCCAGCAGCCAAGATCAGGGAGGAACCTACGAGCAGTACTTC.

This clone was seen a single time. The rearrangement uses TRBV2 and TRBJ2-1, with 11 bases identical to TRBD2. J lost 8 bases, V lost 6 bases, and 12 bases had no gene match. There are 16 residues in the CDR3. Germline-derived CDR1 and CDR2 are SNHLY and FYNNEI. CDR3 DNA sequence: TGTGCCAGCAGACGAGCGCTAGCGGGGGGTGGGGATGAGCAGTTCTTC. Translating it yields CASRRALAGGGDEQFF. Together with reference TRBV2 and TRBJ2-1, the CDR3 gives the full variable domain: EPEVTQTPSHQVTQMGQEVILRCVPISNHLYFYWYRQILGQKVEFLVSFYNNEISEKSEIFDDQFSVERPDGSNFTLKIRSTKLEDSAMYFCASRRALAGGGDEQFFGPGTRLTVL.

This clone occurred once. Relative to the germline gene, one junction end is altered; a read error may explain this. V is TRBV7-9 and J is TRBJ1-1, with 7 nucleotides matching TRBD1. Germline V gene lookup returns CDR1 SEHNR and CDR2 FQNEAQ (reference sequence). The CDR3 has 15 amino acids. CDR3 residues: CSSSPVAGGGTEAFF. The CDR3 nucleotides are TGTTCCAGCAGTCCTGTGGCAGGGGGTGGAACTGAAGCTTTCTTT.

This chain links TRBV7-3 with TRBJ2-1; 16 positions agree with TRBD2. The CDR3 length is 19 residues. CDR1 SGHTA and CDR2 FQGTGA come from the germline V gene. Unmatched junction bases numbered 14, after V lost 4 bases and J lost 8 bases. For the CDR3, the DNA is TGTGCCAGCAGCTCCCGGGAGGGACTAGCGGGAGGGCGGGGGGATGAGCAGTTCTTC. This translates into CASSSREGLAGGRGDEQFF.

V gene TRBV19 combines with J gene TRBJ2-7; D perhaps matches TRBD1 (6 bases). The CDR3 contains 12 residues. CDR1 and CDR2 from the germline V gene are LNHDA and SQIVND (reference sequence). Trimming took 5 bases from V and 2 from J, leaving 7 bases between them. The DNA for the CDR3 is TGTGCCAGTAGTGGACAGACCTACGAGCAGTACTTC. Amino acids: CASSGQTYEQYF.

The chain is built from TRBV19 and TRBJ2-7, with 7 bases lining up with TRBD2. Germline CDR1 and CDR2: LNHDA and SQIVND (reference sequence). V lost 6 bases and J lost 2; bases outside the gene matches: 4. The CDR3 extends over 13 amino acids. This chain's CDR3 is CASSGGRTYEQYF. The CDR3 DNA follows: TGTGCCAGTAGCGGGGGGAGGACCTACGAGCAGTACTTC. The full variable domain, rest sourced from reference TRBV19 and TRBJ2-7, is DGGITQSPKYLFRKEGQNVTLSCEQNLNHDAMYWYRQDPGQGLRLIYYSQIVNDFQKGDIAEGYSVSREKKESFPLTVTSAQKNPTAFYLCASSGGRTYEQYFGPGTRLTVT.

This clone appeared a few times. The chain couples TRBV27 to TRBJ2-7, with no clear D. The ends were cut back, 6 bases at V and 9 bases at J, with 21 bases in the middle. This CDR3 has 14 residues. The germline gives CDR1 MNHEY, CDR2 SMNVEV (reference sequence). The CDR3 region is CASSLTVLTPRQYF. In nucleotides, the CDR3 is TGTGCCAGCAGCCTTACGGTCCTCACGCCCCGGCAGTACTTC.